A selection of T cell receptor beta chains follows, all from one sample in a study of blood T cell repertoires in COVID-19. Here immunoSEQ multiplex PCR was the method, and the copy in TCRdb shows in-frame clones only, minus some. Among 60,000 to 70,000 clones, around 90% were seen once, and the ten largest hold around a tenth. Sequencing used PBMCs or T cells enriched from blood (not recorded which). The receptor source for this set is a woman aged 40-49 years who had recovered from COVID-19. Both conserved end residues are part of each CDR3. Some rows have no size entry. The others give once, few or many, or a class for an expanded clone.

V	J	size	CDR3
TRBV9	TRBJ2-3	NA	CASSVAPGGADTQYF
TRBV4-2	TRBJ2-1	NA	CASSQDPGLAEQFF
TRBV7-9	TRBJ1-6	once	CASSLGTGQRNSPLHF
TRBV2	TRBJ1-4	NA	CASTRDRDEKLFF
TRBV29-1	TRBJ2-1	NA	CSVEDALRQFF
TRBV6-4	TRBJ2-1	NA	CASSDRTSGGNEQFF
TRBV5-6	TRBJ2-5	NA	CASSPDRLAGDQETQYF
TRBV7-9	TRBJ2-7	NA	CASRATGGYGKEQYF
TRBV7-2	TRBJ2-7	NA	CASSFQSGGIDEQYF
TRBV9	TRBJ1-4	NA	CASSVEHDEKLFF
TRBV11-3	TRBJ2-3	once	CASSGLAGTQYF
TRBV13	TRBJ2-2	NA	CASSPPRVDFTGELFF
TRBV10-3	TRBJ2-2	NA	CATAGGGPNTGELFF
TRBV15	TRBJ1-4	NA	CAIMEGNEKLFF
TRBV18	TRBJ2-2	NA	CASSPLAGDTGELFF
TRBV10-2	TRBJ2-5	NA	CASSESPGTGAAETQYF
TRBV12-5	TRBJ2-2	NA	CASGWQGTGELFF
TRBV5-5	TRBJ2-1	NA	CASSFLAGRDNEQFF
TRBV24-1	TRBJ2-3	NA	CATSDSPRTGATDTQYF
TRBV14	TRBJ2-1	NA	CASSQDGTDGTNSRFF
TRBV7-9	TRBJ2-5	NA	CASSLGQLAGTGEETQYF
TRBV19	TRBJ1-6	once	CASREDGYNSPLHF
TRBV6-5	TRBJ1-2	NA	CASSYSRAQGGYTF
TRBV6-5	TRBJ1-2	NA	CASRPSQQGNYGYTF
TRBV11-3	TRBJ2-7	once	CASSLDRGRTYEQYF
TRBV23-1	TRBJ1-4	NA	CASSQSRQDREIGIGEKLFF
TRBV19	TRBJ2-5	NA	CASSMDNGGRGETQYF
TRBV6-5	TRBJ2-2	NA	CASSYHPGVAGELFF
TRBV7-8	TRBJ1-4	once	CASSSYSADWEKLFF
TRBV7-3	TRBJ1-1	NA	CASSLTLGPNTEAFF
TRBV5-1	TRBJ2-5	NA	CASGISGGQETQYF
TRBV11-1	TRBJ2-2	NA	CASSLGTVDVTGELFF
TRBV27	TRBJ1-1	NA	CASSPGHQGTEAFF
TRBV27	TRBJ2-5	NA	CASRNSGGRKETQYF
TRBV14	TRBJ2-7	once	CATCGGRSYEQYF
TRBV10-1	TRBJ1-1	NA	CASSEAGSPIRAFF
TRBV5-4	TRBJ2-7	NA	CASSLARAGGYEQYF
TRBV18	TRBJ1-1	NA	CASSPKTTGGGTEAFF
TRBV13	TRBJ2-7	few	CASSNRGRGSYEQYF
TRBV7-9	TRBJ1-5	NA	CASSLVFWGRRYSNQPQHF
TRBV9	TRBJ2-5	once	CASSSRLAGAWETQYF
TRBV11-3	TRBJ1-2	NA	CASSLGAGYTF
TRBV11-3	TRBJ2-5	NA	CASSPGWEKGGEYQETQYF
TRBV2	TRBJ1-5	NA	CASNQGNSNQPQHF
TRBV7-9	TRBJ2-5	NA	CATCTTDSNQETQYF
TRBV15	TRBJ1-5	NA	CATSRDRTGNQPQHF
TRBV5-5	TRBJ2-7	NA	CASSLEDRVYEQYF
TRBV15	TRBJ2-7	NA	CATSRDLGALQYEQYF
TRBV9	TRBJ2-5	NA	CASSVGQGIETQYF